These 4 T cell receptor beta chains were sequenced from one sample in a study of Graves' ophthalmopathy and Graves' hyperthyroidism. Transcripts of RNA were the source for amplifying TCR beta CDR3 regions. Second-round multiplex PCR came after a first-round RT-PCR that employed HTBI primers. A single record per CDR3 protein comes from TCRdb applying MiXCR to the multiplex PCR reads. Here the sample spans 400,000 or so distinct CDR3 sequences, roughly 15% being singletons. Sequenced sample: peripheral blood. These receptors were taken from a woman aged 18-35 years with stable Graves' hyperthyroidism.

In this sample, this clonotype turned up a few times. The chain employs TRBV19 and TRBJ2-2, with a weak D call TRBD1 (5 bases). The germline CDR1 and CDR2 sequences are LNHDA and SQIVND (reference sequence). Trimming cost V 0 bases and J 6 bases, with 11 bases left between them. CDR3 length equals 15 residues. The CDR3 nucleotides read TGTGCCAGTAGTATAGAGCCAAAGGGGTCCGGGGAGCTGTTTTTT. Translated, it gives CASSIEPKGSGELFF. The full variable domain, completed using reference TRBV19 and TRBJ2-2, is DGGITQSPKYLFRKEGQNVTLSCEQNLNHDAMYWYRQDPGQGLRLIYYSQIVNDFQKGDIAEGYSVSREKKESFPLTVTSAQKNPTAFYLCASSIEPKGSGELFFGEGSRLTVL.

This clonotype was recorded at least ten times. The chain recombines TRBV7-2 with TRBJ1-3; no firm D call. CDR1 and CDR2 from the germline V gene are SGHTA and FQGNSA. The CDR3 is 15 residues long. Trimming removed 1 base at V and 4 bases at J, with 11 bases between. The CDR3 is CASSLGSGPGNTIYF. CDR3 DNA: TGTGCCAGCAGCTTAGGGAGCGGCCCCGGAAACACCATATATTTT.

This clonotype occurred many times. This chain joins TRBV20-1 and TRBJ1-2; unclear D gene. Germline V lookup: CDR1 DFQATT, CDR2 SNEGSKA (reference sequence). V shed 4 bases and J shed 0 bases, with 18 bases lying between them. This CDR3 spans 16 amino acids. DNA of the CDR3: TGCAGTGCTACGGGCCAGAGTGCTTCGTCTAACTATGGCTACACCTTC. Its translation is CSATGQSASSNYGYTF.

The chain recombines TRBV12-3 or TRBV12-4 with TRBJ1-1; a possible D gene is TRBD1 (5 bases). The CDR3 contains 15 residues. The ends were cut back, 3 bases at V and 3 bases at J, with 14 bases in the middle. In DNA, the CDR3 is TGTGCCAGCAGTTTTATGGGGCTAGGGGACACTGAAGCTTTCTTT. Protein product: CASSFMGLGDTEAFF.